This T cell receptor beta chain was identified during a study of shared clonotypes between healthy human individuals. Study observations and caveats: Rarefaction revealed incomplete sorted-subset sequencing despite large depth. Shared across a handful of donors were around 5% of the naive CD4 clonotypes.

The CDR3 length is 16 residues. Germline trimming cut 1 base from V and 5 bases from J; bases unmatched to any gene: 5. CDR1 SGHRS and CDR2 YFSETQ come from the germline V gene. The protocol was immunoSEQ multiplex PCR, while the TCRdb copy is restricted to in-frame clones and leaves out a portion. This table has about 960,000 clones, around three quarters appearing once. A remark on this clone: The antigen is not known.

The TCR originated in a man aged 18 to 29 in good health. The material sequenced was memory CD4+ T cells sorted from blood. This sample's subset: CD45RA-negative fraction. This chain connects TRBV5-1 to TRBJ1-6; the match to TRBD1 covers 8 bases. CDR3 nucleotide sequence: TGCGCCAGCAGCTTGACCGGGACAGGAGATAATTCACCCCTCCACTTT. It yields the protein CASSLTGTGDNSPLHF.